A selection of T cell receptor beta chains follows, all from one sample in a study of blood T cell repertoires in COVID-19. Here immunoSEQ multiplex PCR was the method, and the copy in TCRdb shows in-frame clones only, minus some. The data hold about 220,000 clones, with approximately 85% observed a single time. Sequenced material: peripheral blood. Every receptor here comes from a woman in her 70s with COVID-19, enrolled during active disease. The CDR3 runs from the conserved cysteine through the conserved F or W. D genes are given only for firm matches. Only some rows state a clone size, as once, few, many or a class for expanded clones.

d_gene	j_gene	v_gene	abundance	CDR3nt	CDR3aa
-	TRBJ1-1	TRBV7-2	-	TGTGCCAGCACCCCCCGGCTAAGTCAGGGAGGGACTGAAGCTTTCTTT	CASTPRLSQGGTEAFF
-	TRBJ1-1	TRBV3-1/TRBV3-2	-	TGTGCCAGCAGCCATCCTAACACTGAAGCTTTCTTT	CASSHPNTEAFF
TRBD1	TRBJ1-6	TRBV27	-	TGTGCCAGCAGTTTATTAACAGGGGTTGGAGATTCACCCCTCCACTTT	CASSLLTGVGDSPLHF
TRBD1	TRBJ1-1	TRBV28	-	TGTGCCAGCAGTTTCCCAGGGGGCGGGAACACTGAAGCTTTCTTT	CASSFPGGGNTEAFF
-	TRBJ2-2	TRBV24-1	few	TGTGCCACCAGTGATTACAGGGCTACGAACACCGGGGAGCTGTTTTTT	CATSDYRATNTGELFF
-	TRBJ2-7	TRBV18	once	TGTGCCAGCTCACCATTAGGCAGGGAAGACTACGAGCAGTACTTC	CASSPLGREDYEQYF
-	TRBJ2-5	TRBV6-5	few	TGTGCCAGCAGTTACACTACAGGTCCCCAAGAGACCCAGTACTTC	CASSYTTGPQETQYF
-	TRBJ1-2	TRBV10-3	few	TGTGCCATCAGTGATAGTCTCGACTATGGCTACACCTTC	CAISDSLDYGYTF
-	TRBJ2-3	TRBV9	-	TGTGCCAGCAGCGCGTCGAGCCAGGGAGATACGCAGTATTTT	CASSASSQGDTQYF
-	TRBJ1-5	TRBV19	-	TGTGCCAGTAGTATGGAGGGGTATAGCAATCAGCCCCAGCATTTT	CASSMEGYSNQPQHF
-	TRBJ2-3	TRBV5-8	-	TGTGCCAGCGATTCTCGGAGCGGTCCCACAGATACGCAGTATTTT	CASDSRSGPTDTQYF
TRBD1	TRBJ2-7	TRBV28	-	TGTGCCAGCAGTTCGCCGGGGACAGGATCCTACGAGCAGTACTTC	CASSSPGTGSYEQYF
-	TRBJ2-1	TRBV28	-	TGTGCCAGCAGTTTAGGAGGGAGAGATGAGCAGTTCTTC	CASSLGGRDEQFF
TRBD1	TRBJ1-2	TRBV28	-	TGTGCCAGCAGCTCAACAGGGGACGTCTATGGCTACACCTTC	CASSSTGDVYGYTF
TRBD1	TRBJ1-2	TRBV28	few	TGTGCCAGCAAGGGACAGGGGAAGAGTGGCTACACCTTC	CASKGQGKSGYTF
-	TRBJ2-1	TRBV7-2	-	TGTGCCAGCAGCGACCCGGGGACTCACAATGAGCAGTTCTTC	CASSDPGTHNEQFF
-	TRBJ1-2	TRBV18	once	TGTGCCAGCTCACCACCGTCGCACAGGGAGTCTGGCTACACCTTC	CASSPPSHRESGYTF
-	TRBJ2-7	TRBV6-6	-	TGTGCCACCTCGAGGGCTTACGAGCAGTACTTC	CATSRAYEQYF
TRBD2	TRBJ2-1	TRBV5-1	-	TGCGCCAGCAGTACCCGCCTAGCGGGAGGGTTCGATGAGCAGTTCTTC	CASSTRLAGGFDEQFF
-	TRBJ2-3	TRBV11-3	-	TGTGCCAGCAGCTTAGAATCCGGCACAGATACGCAGTATTTT	CASSLESGTDTQYF
TRBD1	TRBJ1-1	TRBV2	-	TGTGCCAGCAGGTTGGACAGGTTCACTGAAGCTTTCTTT	CASRLDRFTEAFF
-	TRBJ2-7	TRBV28	-	TGTGCCAGCAGCCCGACTAGTAAGTCCTACGAGCAGTACTTC	CASSPTSKSYEQYF
TRBD1	TRBJ1-3	TRBV6-5	-	TGTGCCAGCAGCAGGGGGTCTTCTGGAAACACCATATATTTT	CASSRGSSGNTIYF
TRBD1	TRBJ1-1	TRBV7-9	-	TGTGCCAGCAGCAAGGGACAGGGGGAATCTGAAGCTTTCTTT	CASSKGQGESEAFF
TRBD1	TRBJ2-2	TRBV24-1	-	TGTGCCACCAGTGAACTGGGACAGTCTCCGAACACCGGGGAGCTGTTTTTT	CATSELGQSPNTGELFF
-	TRBJ1-1	TRBV18	-	TGTGCCAGCTACGGACAGCAGAACACTGAAGCTTTCTTT	CASYGQQNTEAFF
-	TRBJ2-1	TRBV5-1	-	TGCGCCAGCACAAGCGGGCTGTCTCTGAATGAGCAGTTCTTC	CASTSGLSLNEQFF